The 21 T cell receptor beta chains below were found in one sample sequenced in a study of sequential checkpoint blockade in melanoma. Measured with immunoSEQ multiplex PCR; TCRdb has only the in-frame clones, and not every one. In the table there are thousands of clones, more than 25% of which are singletons. The sample's treatment: randomized to nivolumab then ipilimumab (arm A) or the reverse (arm B). Material: tumor tissue (inferred from file names), obtained from a patient given nivolumab and ipilimumab in sequence. The receptors were sampled from a human donor with melanoma.

The CDR3 nucleotides read TGCAGCGTTAGAGGGGGGTCGGGCACAGATACGCAGTATTTT. Its protein is CSVRGGSGTDTQYF. The gene calls are TRBV29-1 and TRBJ2-3; D may be TRBD1 or TRBD2 (6 bases each). Trimming shortened V by 5 bases and J by 1 base, and 13 bases separated the two germline ends. CDR3 size: 14 residues. In germline, CDR1 is SQVTM, CDR2 ANQGSEA.

This clone was picked up a small number of times. This chain uses TRBV11-3 with TRBJ2-3, with 10 bases aligning to TRBD2. Germline V gives CDR1 SGHNT, CDR2 YENEEA. There are 16 residues in the CDR3. V was clipped by 2 bases and J by 0 bases; unmatched bases: 2. Written as DNA, the CDR3 is TGTGCCAGCAGCTTAATGACTAGCGGGAGCACAGATACGCAGTATTTT. It is translated as CASSLMTSGSTDTQYF.

This chain links TRBV28 with TRBJ1-1, with no clear D. The germline gives CDR1 MDHEN, CDR2 SYDVKM. CDR3 size: 14 residues. V was clipped by 6 bases and J by 4 bases, with 15 bases between them. This CDR3 is CASRPGGVGTEAFF. DNA for the CDR3: TGTGCCAGCAGACCCGGCGGGGTAGGCACTGAAGCTTTCTTT.

This clone came up a few times. The chain has TRBV7-6 and TRBJ2-4; TRBD1 is a possible D gene (6 bases). CDR3 size: 16 residues. CDR1 is SGHVS, CDR2 FNYEAQ, per germline. V lost 3 bases, J lost 3 bases, and 15 bases lay in between. In DNA, the CDR3 is TGTGCCAGCAGCTTCCTGGGGCAGGGGAACAAAAACATTCAGTACTTC. Its protein product is CASSFLGQGNKNIQYF.

This clone was seen a handful of times. V is TRBV28 and J is TRBJ1-3; D gene unclear. This CDR3 is built from 15 residues. Trimming shortened V by 5 bases and J by 4 bases, and 15 bases separated the two germline ends. Looked up from germline, CDR1 is MDHEN and CDR2 is SYDVKM. The CDR3 protein is CASSPPVISGNTIYF. The CDR3 DNA is TGTGCCAGCAGTCCGCCGGTAATTAGCGGAAACACCATATATTTT.

V usage is TRBV29-1 and J usage is TRBJ2-5; D call uncertain. CDR1 SQVTM and CDR2 ANQGSEA come from the germline V gene. Trimming stripped 6 bases from V and 2 bases from J, with 10 bases between. The CDR3 covers 12 residues. DNA for the CDR3: TGCAGCGTAAAACAGAATCAAGAGACCCAGTACTTC. Amino acids: CSVKQNQETQYF. Looking up the rest from reference TRBV29-1 and TRBJ2-5 gives the full variable domain: SAVISQKPSRDICQRGTSLTIQCQVDSQVTMMFWYRQQPGQSLTLIATANQGSEATYESGFVIDKFPISRPNLTFSTLTVSNMSPEDSSIYLCSVKQNQETQYFGPGTRLLVL.

The chain has TRBV5-1 and TRBJ2-1; D might be TRBD1 or TRBD2, each matching 6 bases. In germline, CDR1 is SGHRS, CDR2 YFSETQ. The V end lost 4 bases, the J end lost 9 bases, and 17 bases lay between the germline ends. The CDR3 consists of 14 residues. CDR3 DNA sequence: TGCGCCAGCAGCATAACGACAGGCGGGGCTGAGCAGTTCTTC. This sequence encodes CASSITTGGAEQFF.

This clone has a handful of counts. The chain combines TRBV7-6 with TRBJ2-4, with TRBD1 identical over 8 bases. Germline values: CDR1 SGHVS, CDR2 FNYEAQ. J was trimmed by 5 bases and V by 2 bases; bases with no gene match: 2. This CDR3 comprises 14 residues. CDR3 sequence: CASSLQGAENIQYF. Here the CDR3 DNA reads TGTGCCAGCAGCTTACAGGGGGCTGAAAACATTCAGTACTTC.

This clone occurred once. This chain links TRBV14 with TRBJ2-5; D uncertain. CDR3 length: 13 amino acids. V was shortened by 1 base and J by 5 bases, with 8 bases between the two germline ends. CDR1 SGHDN and CDR2 FVKESK come from the germline V gene. CDR3 loop: CASSQAWQETQYF. The CDR3 DNA is TGTGCCAGCAGCCAAGCTTGGCAGGAGACCCAGTACTTC.

This clone has more than one count but fewer than ten. The junction shows a germline mismatch at one end, possibly a read error. This chain joins TRBV6-7 and TRBJ1-2, with a tentative D call TRBD1 (5 bases). TRBV6-7 is an open reading frame, and its role is uncertain. This CDR3 region has 11 residues. CDR3 DNA sequence: TGTGCCAGCAGACGGGACTACGGCTACACCTTC. Protein: CASRRDYGYTF.

In this sample, this clone turned up a few times. The V and J genes are TRBV30 and TRBJ1-3; D gene uncertain. Trimming stripped 1 base from V and 3 bases from J, with 10 bases between. The germline V gene encodes CDR1 GTSNPN and CDR2 SVGIG (reference sequence). This CDR3 is built from 14 residues. This CDR3 reads CAWSGGGNGNTIYF. In DNA form, the CDR3 reads TGTGCCTGGAGTGGAGGAGGGAATGGAAACACCATATATTTT.

The DNA for the CDR3 is TGCGCCAGCAGCAAGGGACAGGGGCTAGGGGGGGCCAACGTCCTGACTTTC. Amino acid sequence: CASSKGQGLGGANVLTF. The V call is TRBV5-1, the J call TRBJ2-6; TRBD1 matches 10 bases. Germline trimming cut 4 bases from V and 4 bases from J; bases unmatched to any gene: 8. The germline gives CDR1 SGHRS, CDR2 YFSETQ. The CDR3 has 17 amino acids.

The chain uses TRBV28 and TRBJ2-3; 11 bases line up with TRBD2. V trimming: 4 bases; J trimming: 4 bases; junction bases outside the gene matches: 13. Germline loops: CDR1 MDHEN, CDR2 SYDVKM. This CDR3 is built from 18 residues. The CDR3 region is CASSSRLAGSGMPDTQYF. CDR3 nucleotide sequence: TGTGCCAGCAGTTCCCGACTAGCGGGGAGCGGGATGCCAGATACGCAGTATTTT.

This clone has a handful of counts. V and J are TRBV9 and TRBJ2-5, with D perhaps being TRBD1 or TRBD2 (5 bases each). The V gene's germline CDR1 is SGDLS and CDR2 YYNGEE. Trimming cost V 4 bases and J 3 bases, with 16 bases left between them. The CDR3 is 15 residues long. CDR3 protein: CASSSQPGPEETQYF. As DNA, the CDR3 is TGTGCCAGCAGCTCCCAACCGGGACCAGAAGAGACCCAGTACTTC.

The V call is TRBV6-8, the J call TRBJ1-1; D is unresolved. Trimming removed 4 bases from V and 1 base from J, with 7 bases in between. Germline V gene data show CDR1 as MNHGY and CDR2 as SAAAGT. This CDR3 region has 13 residues. The CDR3 sequence: CASSLRGNTEAFF. CDR3 sequence (DNA): TGTGCCAGCAGTTTACGGGGGAACACTGAAGCTTTCTTT.

This clone was seen only a few times. J is TRBJ2-1 and V is TRBV18; 11 bases fit TRBD2. There are 16 residues in the CDR3. After removal of 2 bases from V and 8 bases from J, the junction contained 8 bases not matched to a gene. The germline V gene encodes CDR1 KGHSH and CDR2 LQKENI. The DNA of the CDR3 is TGTGCCAGCTCACCATCAGGGACTAGCGGTGCATATGAGCAGTTCTTC. Protein: CASSPSGTSGAYEQFF. The full variable domain, rest sourced from reference TRBV18 and TRBJ2-1, is NAGVMQNPRHLVRRRGQEARLRCSPMKGHSHVYWYRQLPEEGLKFMVYLQKENIIDESGMPKERFSAEFPKEGPSILRIQQVVRGDSAAYFCASSPSGTSGAYEQFFGPGTRLTVL.

This clone was seen ten or more times. V usage is TRBV9 and J usage is TRBJ2-5; D gene ambiguous. The V end was cut by 5 bases, the J end by 1 base, with 6 bases between. CDR1 is SGDLS and CDR2 is YYNGEE in the germline V gene. This CDR3 region has 12 residues. CDR3 DNA: TGTGCCAGCAGTTTTGGCCAAGAGACCCAGTACTTC. This translates into CASSFGQETQYF.

This clone is medium-sized within its sample. The chain is built from TRBV11-3 and TRBJ2-7; D is perhaps TRBD1 (6 bases). The ends were cut back, 5 bases at V and 0 bases at J, with 11 bases in the middle. Per germline, CDR1 SGHNT and CDR2 YENEEA. This CDR3 comprises 14 residues. CDR3 residues: CASSGRDNSYEQYF. As DNA, the CDR3 is TGTGCCAGCAGCGGCCGGGACAACTCCTACGAGCAGTACTTC.

The chain carries TRBV14 and TRBJ2-3; a weak D match, TRBD1 (5 bases). Germline CDR1 SGHDN, CDR2 FVKESK. The CDR3 totals 15 residues. V was shortened by 0 bases and J by 4 bases, with 11 bases between the two germline ends. The CDR3, as DNA: TGTGCCAGCAGCCAAGATCGTACAGGTTCAGATACGCAGTATTTT. Its translation: CASSQDRTGSDTQYF.

This clone came up a few times. The rearrangement links TRBV7-5 to TRBJ1-6; the D call of TRBD1 is as the table states it, not checked on the DNA. TRBV7-5 is a pseudogene. The CDR3 runs to 16 residues. The CDR3 reads CASSSARGEYNSPLHF. As DNA, the CDR3 is TGTGCCAGCAGCTCCGCCAGGGGGGAGTATAATTCACCCCTCCACTTT.

In its sample, this clone was seen a few times. The gene calls are TRBV6-8 and TRBJ2-1; D may correspond to TRBD1 or TRBD2 (7 bases each). With 1 base removed from V and 6 bases from J, the gap between germline ends came to 16 bases. This CDR3 is 16 amino acids long. Germline V gene sequence: CDR1 MNHGY, CDR2 SAAAGT. The CDR3 DNA is TGTGCCAGCAGTTACTTCGCCAGCGGGACAGCCAATGAGCAGTTCTTC. Its translation: CASSYFASGTANEQFF.